Presented here are 18 T cell receptor beta chains from one specimen sequenced in a study of human T cells and chemical hapten exposure. TCRdb independently ran MiXCR on the RACE reads; one entry per CDR3 protein. The sample holds about 190,000 distinct CDR3 sequences, under 30% seen once. Sample time point: patch test 3, about 24 weeks after DPC sensitization. Regarding treatment: therapeutic diphenylcyclopropenone sensitization with weekly scalp DPC. Material: whole blood, obtained in connection with sensitization to the hapten diphenylcyclopropenone (DPC). These receptors all stem from a woman aged 40 to 50 with alopecia areata. Some clones in this sample may be carry-over from other donors' samples.

The V call is TRBV29-1, the J call TRBJ2-7; D might be TRBD1 (6 bases). The CDR3 is made up of 13 amino acids. Trimming removed 5 bases from V and 6 bases from J, with 17 bases in between. Germline CDR1 is SQVTM and CDR2 is ANQGSEA. The CDR3 DNA sequence: TGCAGCGTTCGACAGGTAGGGAGTGGCGAGCAGTACTTC. Translated, it gives CSVRQVGSGEQYF.

The rearrangement links TRBV27 to TRBJ2-3; D possibly corresponds to TRBD2 (5 bases). The germline V gene encodes CDR1 MNHEY and CDR2 SMNVEV (reference sequence). V lost 7 bases and J 0 bases, leaving 17 bases between the germline ends. The CDR3 has 16 residues. The CDR3 DNA reads as TGTGCCAGCACCCTTCCCGACCGGACTAGCACAGATACGCAGTATTTT. It translates to CASTLPDRTSTDTQYF.

This clonotype was detected a few times. V is TRBV28 and J is TRBJ2-7, with D tentatively TRBD1 (5 bases). Germline assignment: CDR1 MDHEN and CDR2 SYDVKM. This CDR3 is 15 amino acids long. V shed 6 bases and J shed 7 bases, with 22 bases lying between them. For the CDR3, the DNA is TGTGCCAGCAGCCGGAGTGCACAGGCGGCAAAAGAGCAGTACTTC. This gives the protein CASSRSAQAAKEQYF.

This clonotype turned up a few times. V is TRBV7-9 and J is TRBJ2-7, with 12 bases matching TRBD2. Germline V gives CDR1 SEHNR, CDR2 FQNEAQ (reference sequence). Trimming removed 1 base from V and 4 bases from J; junction bases left unmatched: 2. The CDR3 has 15 amino acids. CDR3 coding DNA: TGTGCCAGCAGCTTAGTGGGGACTAGCGGGTACGAGCAGTACTTC. As protein: CASSLVGTSGYEQYF.

This clonotype was counted a few times. The chain carries TRBV5-1 and TRBJ2-5; 7 bases align to TRBD2. CDR1 is SGHRS, CDR2 YFSETQ, per germline. The V gene end was trimmed by 6 bases and the J gene end by 4 bases; junction bases not matched to a gene: 6. The CDR3 is 13 amino acids. This chain's CDR3 is CASNPWGGETQYF. CDR3 coding DNA: TGCGCCAGCAATCCGTGGGGGGGAGAGACCCAGTACTTC.

This chain links TRBV20-1 with TRBJ2-5; 8 nucleotides line up with TRBD2. The CDR3 totals 15 residues. V was pared by 1 base and J by 5 bases, with 9 bases of the junction left unmatched. Germline-derived CDR1 and CDR2 are DFQATT and SNEGSKA (reference sequence). For the CDR3, the DNA is TGCAGTGCTAGAGTAGGGACTAGAATCCAGGAGACCCAGTACTTC. It yields the protein CSARVGTRIQETQYF.

Ten or more counts support this clonotype. This chain joins TRBV10-3 and TRBJ2-2; 8 nucleotides line up with TRBD2. V lost 6 bases, J lost 5 bases, and 5 bases stayed unmatched. Germline CDR1 ENHRY, CDR2 SYGVKD. This CDR3 spans 14 amino acids. For the CDR3, the DNA is TGTGCCATCAGGATAGCGGGAAGTACCGGGGAGCTGTTTTTT. This translates into CAIRIAGSTGELFF.

The chain couples TRBV6-2 or TRBV6-3 to TRBJ2-7; tentative D call: TRBD2 (5 bases). The germline V and J ends were trimmed by 7 bases and 3 bases, with 13 bases remaining between them. CDR3 length: 13 residues. Per germline, CDR1 MNHEY and CDR2 SVGEGT. As DNA, the CDR3 is TGTGCCAGCACCCGGACGGGATTCTACGAGCAGTACTTC. Protein sequence: CASTRTGFYEQYF.

The chain recombines TRBV28 with TRBJ1-5; the match to TRBD1 covers 8 bases. The germline gives CDR1 MDHEN, CDR2 SYDVKM. CDR3 size: 16 residues. Losses at the gene ends were 5 bases for V and 6 bases for J; bases not matched to a gene: 12. This CDR3 reads CASSRTGRGLSQPQHF. The CDR3 DNA follows: TGTGCCAGCAGTCGGACAGGGAGAGGATTGAGTCAGCCCCAGCATTTT.

This clonotype was seen ten or more times. V gene TRBV7-2 combines with J gene TRBJ2-1; TRBD2 agrees at 16 bases. The CDR3 is made up of 15 amino acids. Trimming removed 3 bases from V and 7 bases from J; junction bases left unmatched: 0. Germline loops: CDR1 SGHTA, CDR2 FQGNSA. CDR3 coding DNA: TGTGCCAGCAGCTTGGGACTAGCGGGAGGGAATGAGCAGTTCTTC. It specifies CASSLGLAGGNEQFF.

This clonotype was counted ten times or more. The CDR3 coding sequence is TGTGCCAGCAGCCCAAGAGGCCAAGAGACCCAGTACTTC. It specifies CASSPRGQETQYF. The chain employs TRBV7-2 and TRBJ2-5; D is ambiguous. Germline CDR1 SGHTA, CDR2 FQGNSA. V dropped 5 bases and J dropped 1 base, with 8 bases sitting between them. The CDR3 consists of 13 residues.

In its sample, this clonotype was seen a few times. The gene calls are TRBV7-2 and TRBJ2-7, with TRBD1 matching 8 bases. Germline assignment: CDR1 SGHTA and CDR2 FQGNSA. The CDR3 covers 13 residues. The V gene end was trimmed by 5 bases and the J gene end by 5 bases; junction bases not matched to a gene: 5. The CDR3 here is CASSPDRANEQYF. In DNA form, the CDR3 reads TGTGCCAGCAGCCCGGACAGGGCCAACGAGCAGTACTTC.

This rearrangement joins TRBV6-2 or TRBV6-3 to TRBJ2-1; the match to TRBD2 covers 11 bases. The length of the CDR3 is 15 residues. The germline CDR1 and CDR2 sequences are MNHEY and SVGEGT. V lost 6 bases and J lost 9; bases outside the gene matches: 10. The CDR3 loop is CASRRDSGRASEQFF. Here the CDR3 DNA reads TGTGCCAGCAGACGCGATAGCGGGAGGGCCAGTGAGCAGTTCTTC.

The V call is TRBV6-2 or TRBV6-3, the J call TRBJ2-3, with D maybe TRBD1 (6 bases). The CDR3 runs 13 residues. In germline, CDR1 is MNHEY, CDR2 SVGEGT. Trimming cost V 6 bases and J 5 bases, with 12 bases left between them. CDR3 sequence: CASRGTGRDTQYF. The CDR3, as DNA: TGTGCCAGCAGGGGAACAGGGAGAGATACGCAGTATTTT.

The CDR3 here is CSATGQGMTGELFF. In DNA, the CDR3 is TGCAGTGCCACGGGACAGGGGATGACCGGGGAGCTGTTTTTT. The genes are TRBV20-1 and TRBJ2-2, with 10 bases that match TRBD1. The CDR3 is 14 amino acids. With 6 bases clipped from V and 5 bases from J, the junction kept 6 bases outside the gene matches. Per the germline V gene, CDR1 is DFQATT and CDR2 is SNEGSKA (reference sequence).

In its sample, this clonotype was seen a few times. The rearrangement links TRBV20-1 to TRBJ1-2; D gene uncertain. This CDR3 comprises 12 residues. With 2 bases removed from V and 6 bases from J, the gap between germline ends came to 10 bases. From germline, CDR1 is DFQATT and CDR2 SNEGSKA (reference sequence). The CDR3, as DNA: TGCAGTGCTAGAACGGGGAACAATGGCTACACCTTC. Translation gives CSARTGNNGYTF.

The table lists this clonotype with many counts. The chain couples TRBV28 to TRBJ2-7; D is unresolved. Germline CDR1 MDHEN, CDR2 SYDVKM. Trimming took 5 bases from V and 4 from J, leaving 3 bases between them. The CDR3 has 10 residues. The CDR3 DNA follows: TGTGCCAGCAGTACGTACGAGCAGTACTTC. It specifies CASSTYEQYF.

V gene TRBV4-2 combines with J gene TRBJ2-7, with TRBD1 identical over 12 bases. Germline assignment: CDR1 LGHNA and CDR2 YNFKEQ. The CDR3 spans 22 residues. Trimming cost V 2 bases and J 3 bases; bases outside gene matches: 23. The CDR3 region is CASSQLNWDRGTGGALVYEQYF. The CDR3 DNA follows: TGTGCCAGCAGCCAACTAAATTGGGACCGGGGGACAGGGGGCGCGTTGGTCTACGAGCAGTACTTC.